Listed below are T cell receptor beta chains from one sample, sequenced in a study of cytomegalovirus exposure and HLA in healthy donors. Sequencing was performed with immunoSEQ multiplex PCR; in TCRdb, only in-frame clones are kept and a portion is missing. The sample has 110,000 to 150,000 clones; roughly a tenth are singletons. The sample comprised PBMCs. All receptors come from a male donor in good health and CMV-seronegative. Each CDR3 is given with its conserved first and last residue. A D gene is named only where the DNA matches it firmly. Expanded clones are given a class, and other clones once, few, many or no size at all.

clone size	V gene	D gene	J gene	CDR3 DNA	CDR3 protein
NA	TRBV28	TRBD1	TRBJ2-1	TGTGCCAGCAGTCCCCTAGGCGACAGGGAAAATGAGCAGTTCTTC	CASSPLGDRENEQFF
few	TRBV12-5	NA	TRBJ1-1	TGTGCTAGTGGTTTTGGCTGGAACACTGAAGCTTTCTTT	CASGFGWNTEAFF
NA	TRBV27	TRBD1	TRBJ1-1	TGTGCCAGCAGTCGAACAGGGGGCGGAGAGGTGAACACTGAAGCTTTCTTT	CASSRTGGGEVNTEAFF
NA	TRBV4-1	TRBD2	TRBJ2-2	TGCGCCAGCAGCCCCTACGGCAGCGGGAGGGTGAGCGGGGAGCTGTTTTTT	CASSPYGSGRVSGELFF
once	TRBV4-1	NA	TRBJ1-3	TGCGCCAGCAGCCTTATACAGGGATCTCCCGGAAACACCATATATTTT	CASSLIQGSPGNTIYF
few	TRBV6-6	NA	TRBJ2-5	TGTGCCAGCAGTTCATCCGGGGGGCTGGAGACCCAGTACTTC	CASSSSGGLETQYF
few	TRBV5-4	NA	TRBJ1-4	TGTGCCAGCAGCGCACACAGTGAAAAACTGTTTTTT	CASSAHSEKLFF
few	TRBV9	TRBD2	TRBJ2-2	TGTGCCAGCAGCGTAGCCCCTATCAGCGGGGGGACGAACACCGGGGAGCTGTTTTTT	CASSVAPISGGTNTGELFF
few	TRBV6-1	NA	TRBJ2-7	TGTGCCAGCGCCCTATCGTCCGAGCAGTACTTC	CASALSSEQYF
NA	TRBV7-2	NA	TRBJ2-2	TGTGCCAGCAGCTTGAGGAACACCGGGGAGCTGTTTTTT	CASSLRNTGELFF